The sequence of this TCR beta chain was determined in a study of shared clonotypes between healthy human individuals. After removal of 1 base from V and 6 bases from J, the junction contained 8 bases not matched to a gene. CDR1 and CDR2 (germline): SGHNT, YYREEE (reference sequence). The CDR3 extends over 16 amino acids. Some clones are missing from TCRdb's copy, which holds only in-frame ones; the method was immunoSEQ multiplex PCR. The table has some 500,000 clones, roughly three quarters seen once. This TCR came from a woman in her thirties or forties in good health. Some clones in this sample may be carry-over from other donors' samples. This sequence joins TRBV5-4 and TRBJ2-1, with TRBD2 identical over 9 bases. The sequenced sample was PBMCs. In DNA, the CDR3 is TGTGCCAGCAGCTTGTTAAGCGGGAGGTCGTTCAATGAGCAGTTCTTC. Its translation: CASSLLSGRSFNEQFF.